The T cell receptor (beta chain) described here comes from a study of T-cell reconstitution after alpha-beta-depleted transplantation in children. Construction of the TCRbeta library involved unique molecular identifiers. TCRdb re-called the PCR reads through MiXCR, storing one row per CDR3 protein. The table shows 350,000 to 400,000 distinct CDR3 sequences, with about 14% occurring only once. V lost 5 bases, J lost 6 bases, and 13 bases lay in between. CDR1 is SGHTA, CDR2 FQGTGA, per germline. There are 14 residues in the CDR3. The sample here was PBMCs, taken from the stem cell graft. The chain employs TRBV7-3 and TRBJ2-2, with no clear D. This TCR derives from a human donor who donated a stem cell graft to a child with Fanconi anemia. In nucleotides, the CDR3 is TGTGCCAGCAGCGCGGATCCCTTGCCCGGGGAGCTGTTTTTT. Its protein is CASSADPLPGELFF.